One and the same sample provided the 29 T cell receptor beta chains below, sequenced in a study of control samples from healthy donors and cancer patients. The repertoire was sequenced with immunoSEQ multiplex PCR; TCRdb's copy has only in-frame clones and lacks some. The data contain about 410,000 clones, about 93% of them singletons. The sequenced sample consisted of PBMCs. Receptor source: a man between 35 and 55 years old with head and neck cancer.

V is TRBV7-2 and J is TRBJ1-1; TRBD1 matches at 8 bases. The CDR3 has 12 residues. Trimming cost V 5 bases and J 7 bases; bases outside gene matches: 3. Germline CDR1 reads SGHTA; CDR2 reads FQGNSA. CDR3 sequence reads: CASSVGQGEAFF. In DNA form, the CDR3 reads TGTGCCAGCAGCGTTGGACAGGGTGAAGCTTTCTTT.

The rearrangement joins TRBV7-9 to TRBJ2-7, with 9 nucleotides matching TRBD2. The CDR3 loop spans 15 amino acids. The V segment lost 5 bases and the J segment 3 bases; nucleotides outside the gene matches: 8. Germline V CDR1 and CDR2: SEHNR, FQNEAQ (reference sequence). Written as DNA, the CDR3 is TGTGCCAGCAGCCCGGGGGCTAGCGGGAACTACGAGCAGTACTTC. This gives the protein CASSPGASGNYEQYF.

The V call is TRBV9, the J call TRBJ2-5; TRBD1 agrees at 7 bases. V lost 1 base to trimming and J lost 5 bases; unmatched junction nucleotides: 5. This CDR3 region has 14 residues. CDR1 SGDLS and CDR2 YYNGEE come from the germline V gene. DNA of the CDR3: TGTGCCAGCAGCGTACAGGGGGTGGGTGAGACCCAGTACTTC. Protein product: CASSVQGVGETQYF.

This sequence joins TRBV27 and TRBJ1-1; the D gene is possibly TRBD1 (5 bases). The CDR3 runs to 13 residues. V lost 8 bases and J lost 0, with 10 bases in between. The germline V gene has CDR1 MNHEY and CDR2 SMNVEV (reference sequence). The CDR3 DNA sequence: TGTGCCAGCGGAGGGACGGTGAACACTGAAGCTTTCTTT. Its translation: CASGGTVNTEAFF.

The chain recombines TRBV28 with TRBJ1-4; no definite D call. The germline gives CDR1 MDHEN, CDR2 SYDVKM. The ends were cut back, 5 bases at V and 8 bases at J, with 15 bases in the middle. The CDR3 length is 14 residues. The CDR3, as DNA: TGTGCCAGCAGTCGCGCCGGGTCTCAGGAAAAACTGTTTTTT. It encodes CASSRAGSQEKLFF.

This chain joins TRBV5-1 and TRBJ1-1, with D perhaps matching TRBD1 (5 bases). Trimming shortened V by 0 bases and J by 4 bases, and 16 bases separated the two germline ends. Germline V lookup: CDR1 SGHRS, CDR2 YFSETQ. This CDR3 is 16 amino acids long. The CDR3 sequence: CASSLGGARGVTEAFF. The CDR3 bases are TGCGCCAGCAGCTTGGGTGGGGCGAGGGGTGTCACTGAAGCTTTCTTT.

The chain employs TRBV28 and TRBJ2-5; maybe TRBD2 (5 bases). Trimming left V 4 bases short and J 7 bases short, with 16 bases between. The CDR3 contains 14 residues. CDR1 MDHEN and CDR2 SYDVKM come from the germline V gene. The CDR3 region is CASSWRPDEATQYF. In DNA, the CDR3 is TGTGCCAGCAGTTGGAGGCCCGATGAGGCGACCCAGTACTTC.

As for this clone: The same CDR3 arises from other DNA sequences in this sample as well. This chain links TRBV6-5 with TRBJ1-6; the match to TRBD1 covers 9 bases. The V gene's germline CDR1 is MNHEY and CDR2 SVGAGI. The CDR3 spans 15 residues. V lost 6 bases to trimming and J lost 7 bases; unmatched junction nucleotides: 7. The CDR3 is CASRSTGTGNSPLHF. The CDR3 DNA reads TGTGCCAGCAGATCCACCGGGACAGGGAATTCACCCCTCCACTTT.

The CDR3 DNA sequence: TGTGCCAGCAGCCTACAGGGTCAAGATGAGACCCAGTACTTC. Amino acid sequence: CASSLQGQDETQYF. The chain recombines TRBV11-3 with TRBJ2-5; D might be TRBD1 (6 bases). The CDR3 is 14 amino acids. Germline values: CDR1 SGHNT, CDR2 YENEEA. V lost 5 bases and J 5 bases, leaving 15 bases between the germline ends.

CDR3 nucleotides: TGCGCCAGCAGCTTGGAGGCAGGGAGGCCGGGCGAGCAGTACTTC. This gives the protein CASSLEAGRPGEQYF. V usage is TRBV5-1 and J usage is TRBJ2-7; a possible D gene is TRBD2 (6 bases). Germline V lookup: CDR1 SGHRS, CDR2 YFSETQ. CDR3 length: 15 residues. V was shortened by 0 bases and J by 6 bases, with 16 bases between the two germline ends. Using reference TRBV5-1 and TRBJ2-7 for the parts outside the CDR3, the full variable domain is KAGVTQTPRYLIKTRGQQVTLSCSPISGHRSVSWYQQTPGQGLQFLFEYFSETQRNKGNFPGRFSGRQFSNSRSEMNVSTLELGDSALYLCASSLEAGRPGEQYFGPGTRLTVT.

This chain links TRBV25-1 with TRBJ2-1; D is perhaps TRBD1 (8 bases). There are 15 residues in the CDR3. Per the germline V gene, CDR1 is MGHDK and CDR2 is SYGVNS. The V end lost 7 bases, the J end lost 3 bases, and 16 bases lay between the germline ends. The CDR3 spells CASTTQGGNYNEQFF. CDR3 nucleotides: TGTGCCAGCACTACACAGGGGGGGAACTACAATGAGCAGTTCTTC. The full variable domain, rest sourced from reference TRBV25-1 and TRBJ2-1, is EADIYQTPRYLVIGTGKKITLECSQTMGHDKMYWYQQDPGMELHLIHYSYGVNSTEKGDLSSESTVSRIRTEHFPLTLESARPSHTSQYLCASTTQGGNYNEQFFGPGTRLTVL.

The CDR3 reads CASRTGAGNQPQHF. DNA of the CDR3: TGTGCCAGTAGGACAGGGGCTGGCAATCAGCCCCAGCATTTT. The rearrangement links TRBV19 to TRBJ1-5, with 8 bases lining up with TRBD1. Losses at the gene ends were 6 bases for V and 2 bases for J; bases not matched to a gene: 3. This CDR3 has 14 amino acids. CDR1 and CDR2 from the germline V gene are LNHDA and SQIVND (reference sequence).

The gene calls are TRBV15 and TRBJ1-4, with TRBD1 as a possible D gene (6 bases). The CDR3 extends over 15 amino acids. Between the trimmed V and J ends, which lost 2 bases and 6 bases, there was a span of 13 bases. From germline, CDR1 is LNHNV and CDR2 YYDKDF (reference sequence). CDR3 sequence (DNA): TGTGCCACCAGCAGACAGACAGGAGGGGATGAAAAACTGTTTTTT. This sequence encodes CATSRQTGGDEKLFF. The entire variable domain, with the rest obtained from reference TRBV15 and TRBJ1-4, is as follows: DAMVIQNPRYQVTQFGKPVTLSCSQTLNHNVMYWYQQKSSQAPKLLFHYYDKDFNNEADTPDNFQSRRPNTSFCFLDIRSPGLGDTAMYLCATSRQTGGDEKLFFGSGTQLSVL.

This chain connects TRBV7-2 to TRBJ2-2; D is ambiguous. V was shortened by 5 bases and J by 0 bases, with 13 bases between the two germline ends. In germline, CDR1 is SGHTA, CDR2 FQGNSA. CDR3 length equals 16 residues. The chain's CDR3 is CASSLLRFANTGELFF. The CDR3 coding sequence is TGTGCCAGCAGCCTACTCAGGTTCGCGAACACCGGGGAGCTGTTTTTT.

The rearrangement links TRBV10-3 to TRBJ1-2; a weak D match, TRBD1 (5 bases). Per germline, CDR1 ENHRY and CDR2 SYGVKD. The CDR3 totals 11 residues. V was clipped by 7 bases and J by 8 bases, with 11 bases between them. Here the CDR3 reads CAIKEGLGYTF. CDR3 in DNA: TGTGCCATCAAGGAGGGGCTCGGCTACACCTTC.

The chain is built from TRBV4-2 and TRBJ2-5; TRBD2 is a possible D gene (7 bases). The CDR3 has 16 residues. V lost 1 base to trimming and J lost 5 bases, with 17 bases between them. Per the germline V gene, CDR1 is LGHNA and CDR2 is YNFKEQ. The CDR3 loop reads CASSQVRGAPGETQYF. CDR3 bases: TGTGCCAGCAGCCAAGTACGGGGGGCCCCAGGGGAGACCCAGTACTTC.

The chain is built from TRBV2 and TRBJ2-2; D uncertain. Trimming took off 0 bases at V and 4 bases at J, with 3 bases between the two ends. The CDR3 covers 13 residues. Germline V gene sequence: CDR1 SNHLY, CDR2 FYNNEI. The CDR3 reads CASSEATTGELFF. The CDR3, as DNA: TGTGCCAGCAGTGAAGCTACCACCGGGGAGCTGTTTTTT.

This chain links TRBV3-1 (or the pseudogene TRBV3-2) with TRBJ1-1, with 8 bases lining up with TRBD1. The germline gives CDR1 LGHDT, CDR2 YNNKEL (reference sequence). This CDR3 comprises 14 residues. The trim removed 4 bases at V and 7 bases at J, leaving 8 bases unmatched. CDR3 sequence reads: CASSPSGQAREAFF. CDR3 in DNA: TGTGCCAGCAGCCCATCGGGACAGGCCCGTGAAGCTTTCTTT.

About this clone: Other DNA sequences of this sample code for an identical CDR3. This chain's CDR3 is CAWSVLVQETQYF. In nucleotides, the CDR3 is TGTGCCTGGAGTGTACTAGTTCAAGAGACCCAGTACTTC. The J gene is TRBJ2-5, the V gene TRBV30; weak D call: TRBD2 (5 bases). V shed 0 bases and J shed 2 bases, with 7 bases lying between them. The CDR3 loop spans 13 amino acids. Germline V gene sequence: CDR1 GTSNPN, CDR2 SVGIG (reference sequence).

This rearrangement joins TRBV15 to TRBJ1-4; D unclear. There are 14 residues in the CDR3. Germline V gives CDR1 LNHNV, CDR2 YYDKDF (reference sequence). V was shortened by 1 base and J by 3 bases, with 6 bases between the two germline ends. CDR3 residues: CATSRGQPNEKLFF. In DNA form, the CDR3 reads TGTGCCACCAGCAGAGGGCAGCCTAATGAAAAACTGTTTTTT.

The rearrangement uses TRBV29-1 and TRBJ2-3, with D perhaps being TRBD1 or TRBD2 (5 bases each). This CDR3 is 13 amino acids long. Germline-derived CDR1 and CDR2 are SQVTM and ANQGSEA. Trimming left V 4 bases short and J 6 bases short, with 14 bases between. CDR3 sequence reads: CSVVWDGEDTQYF. CDR3 DNA sequence: TGCAGCGTTGTGTGGGACGGTGAGGATACGCAGTATTTT.

J is TRBJ2-5 and V is TRBV6-6, with D unresolved. CDR1 is MNHNY and CDR2 is SVGAGI in the germline V gene (reference sequence). The V gene lost 1 base and the J gene lost 1 base, with 10 bases spanning the gap. The CDR3 contains 15 residues. The CDR3: CASSYWGKVQETQYF. For the CDR3, the DNA is TGTGCCAGCAGTTACTGGGGTAAAGTCCAAGAGACCCAGTACTTC.

V is TRBV7-6 and J is TRBJ2-7; D is possibly TRBD1 (6 bases). Germline CDR1 reads SGHVS; CDR2 reads FNYEAQ. The CDR3 is 15 residues long. V dropped 4 bases and J dropped 2 bases, with 15 bases sitting between them. CDR3 protein: CASSSQTGITYEQYF. CDR3 in DNA: TGTGCCAGCAGCTCCCAGACAGGTATAACCTACGAGCAGTACTTC.

The V call is TRBV11-2, the J call TRBJ2-3; D may be TRBD1 (6 bases). The CDR3 is made up of 16 amino acids. Trimming removed 5 bases at V and 0 bases at J, with 15 bases between. Per the germline V gene, CDR1 is SGHAT and CDR2 is FQNNGV. DNA of the CDR3: TGTGCCAGCAGCCCAGGGACAAGCCATAGCACAGATACGCAGTATTTT. Translation gives CASSPGTSHSTDTQYF.

This chain uses TRBV6-5 with TRBJ1-1; 8 nucleotides align to TRBD1. The CDR3 contains 14 residues. The ends lost 7 bases at V and 3 bases at J; junction bases unmatched: 7. Germline-derived CDR1 and CDR2 are MNHEY and SVGAGI. CDR3 in amino acids: CASNRQGRDTEAFF. The CDR3 bases are TGTGCCAGCAACAGACAGGGGCGGGACACTGAAGCTTTCTTT.

V and J are TRBV28 and TRBJ2-5; D call uncertain. This CDR3 comprises 11 residues. Germline values: CDR1 MDHEN, CDR2 SYDVKM. Trimming shortened V by 5 bases and J by 5 bases, and 6 bases separated the two germline ends. The chain's CDR3 is CASSQTETQYF. CDR3 bases: TGTGCCAGCAGTCAAACGGAGACCCAGTACTTC.

This clone occurred once. The chain joins TRBV5-5 to TRBJ2-1; tentatively, D is TRBD2 (6 bases). V shed 0 bases and J shed 8 bases, with 18 bases lying between them. The CDR3 totals 16 residues. Germline V lookup: CDR1 SGHKS, CDR2 YYEKEE (reference sequence). Here the CDR3 reads CASSLGPTGRGDEQFF. In DNA, the CDR3 is TGTGCCAGCAGCTTGGGTCCGACCGGGAGAGGCGATGAGCAGTTCTTC.

This clone was counted between two and nine times. The rearrangement links TRBV10-2 to TRBJ2-1, with a tentative D call TRBD2 (6 bases). Germline assignment: CDR1 WSHSY and CDR2 SAAADI. V gave up 4 bases and J gave up 2 bases, with 12 bases separating them. The CDR3 is 15 amino acids. The DNA for the CDR3 is TGCGCCAGCAGTGTAGGGAGCGGGCCCTACAATGAGCAGTTCTTC. This gives the protein CASSVGSGPYNEQFF.

V is TRBV9 and J is TRBJ2-2, with D unresolved. The CDR3 runs to 16 residues. Germline V gene data show CDR1 as SGDLS and CDR2 as YYNGEE. V lost 0 bases to trimming and J lost 0 bases, with 9 bases between them. The CDR3 sequence is CASSVVGAPNTGELFF. CDR3 DNA: TGTGCCAGCAGCGTAGTTGGCGCCCCGAACACCGGGGAGCTGTTTTTT.